These 16 T cell receptor beta chains came from one sample sequenced in a study of cytomegalovirus exposure and HLA in healthy donors. The primer mix had 60 Vbeta and 13 Jbeta primers. Measured with immunoSEQ multiplex PCR; TCRdb has only the in-frame clones, and not every one. Of 120,000 or so clones in the sample, around 80% were seen once. The sequenced material came from PBMCs. The receptors come from a man between 25 and 39 years old in good health and CMV-seropositive.

Points on this clone: The same CDR3 can be traced to other DNA sequences in this sample. V usage is TRBV18 and J usage is TRBJ2-7; D might be TRBD2 (6 bases). Trimming shortened V by 3 bases and J by 1 base, and 7 bases separated the two germline ends. CDR1 and CDR2 (germline): KGHSH, LQKENI. The CDR3 covers 13 residues. The CDR3 sequence: CASSPGTSYEQYF. The CDR3 DNA reads TGTGCCAGCTCACCCGGGACTTCCTACGAGCAGTACTTC.

The chain couples TRBV10-3 to TRBJ2-2, with 7 bases lining up with TRBD2. Looked up from germline, CDR1 is ENHRY and CDR2 is SYGVKD. Trimming removed 0 bases from V and 3 bases from J; junction bases left unmatched: 1. The CDR3 consists of 15 residues. The CDR3 sequence is CAISESGGDTGELFF. The CDR3 nucleotides are TGTGCCATCAGTGAGTCGGGGGGGGACACCGGGGAGCTGTTTTTT.

This clone was observed a handful of times. The chain combines TRBV7-2 with TRBJ2-2; 9 nucleotides match TRBD2. Germline V gene sequence: CDR1 SGHTA, CDR2 FQGNSA. The length of the CDR3 is 15 residues. The junction had 5 bases not matched to a gene; V was cut back by 5 bases and J by 4 bases. The CDR3 region is CASSLGLASTGELFF. The CDR3 nucleotides read TGTGCCAGCAGCCTTGGACTAGCGAGCACCGGGGAGCTGTTTTTT.

V is TRBV6-5 and J is TRBJ2-4; 8 nucleotides align to TRBD1. The CDR3 covers 15 residues. Germline V CDR1 and CDR2: MNHEY, SVGAGI. The ends lost 6 bases at V and 5 bases at J; junction bases unmatched: 9. Here the CDR3 reads CASSRDRGVENIQYF. For the CDR3, the DNA is TGTGCCAGCAGCCGAGACAGGGGAGTAGAAAACATTCAGTACTTC.

The chain couples TRBV7-2 to TRBJ2-1; TRBD2 agrees at 11 bases. The V segment lost 1 base and the J segment 6 bases; nucleotides outside the gene matches: 5. This CDR3 is 16 amino acids long. The germline gives CDR1 SGHTA, CDR2 FQGNSA. The CDR3 sequence: CASSLVGGTSGNEQFF. CDR3 DNA sequence: TGTGCCAGCAGCTTAGTAGGTGGGACTAGCGGCAATGAGCAGTTCTTC.

This chain uses TRBV2 with TRBJ2-7; 9 nucleotides agree with TRBD2. The germline V gene encodes CDR1 SNHLY and CDR2 FYNNEI. J was trimmed by 2 bases and V by 11 bases; bases with no gene match: 13. The CDR3 loop spans 15 amino acids. The CDR3 spells CARGGAGGTAYEQYF. CDR3 nucleotide sequence: TGTGCCCGCGGGGGAGCGGGAGGTACCGCCTACGAGCAGTACTTC.

The rearrangement uses TRBV7-2 and TRBJ2-1; a weak D match, TRBD2 (6 bases). Germline lookup yields CDR1 SGHTA and CDR2 FQGNSA. This CDR3 has 15 amino acids. Between the trimmed V and J ends, which lost 0 bases and 6 bases, there was a span of 12 bases. The CDR3 loop reads CASSLATGEGNEQFF. For the CDR3, the DNA is TGTGCCAGCAGCTTAGCGACGGGAGAAGGCAATGAGCAGTTCTTC.

A word on this clone: The germline gene is not matched at one end of the junction; a read error may be the cause. The V call is TRBV7-7, the J call TRBJ2-7; 9 positions agree with TRBD2. The CDR3 sequence is 16 residues long. Looked up from germline, CDR1 is SSHAT and CDR2 is FNYEAQ (reference sequence). The CDR3 sequence: CASSFKTSGRFYEQYF. As DNA, the CDR3 is TGTGCTAGCAGCTTCAAGACTAGCGGAAGGTTCTACGAGCAGTACTTC.

This clone came up once. The CDR3 region is CASSDVQGLANEQFF. The CDR3 DNA reads TGTGCCAGCAGCGACGTCCAAGGACTAGCGAACGAGCAGTTCTTC. The genes are TRBV7-9 and TRBJ2-1; 9 nucleotides agree with TRBD2. Germline V gene sequence: CDR1 SEHNR, CDR2 FQNEAQ (reference sequence). Germline trimming cut 5 bases from V and 10 bases from J; bases unmatched to any gene: 12. The CDR3 is made up of 15 amino acids.

This CDR3 is CASSKAASYEQYF. In nucleotides, the CDR3 is TGTGCCAGCTCAAAGGCGGCTTCCTACGAGCAGTACTTC. V usage is TRBV18 and J usage is TRBJ2-7; unclear D gene. Per germline, CDR1 KGHSH and CDR2 LQKENI. The CDR3 has 13 residues. Trimming took off 5 bases at V and 1 base at J, with 9 bases between the two ends.

V and J are TRBV7-8 and TRBJ1-2; D might be TRBD1 (6 bases). The V gene lost 0 bases and the J gene lost 4 bases, with 15 bases spanning the gap. This CDR3 region has 16 residues. CDR1 and CDR2 (germline): SGHVS, FQNEAQ. The CDR3 sequence is CASSLARGGRIYGYTF. CDR3 coding DNA: TGTGCCAGCAGCTTAGCGCGGGGGGGGCGGATCTATGGCTACACCTTC.

This clone was seen more than once but under ten times. This chain links TRBV28 with TRBJ2-3; the match to TRBD2 covers 10 bases. This CDR3 has 17 amino acids. With V trimmed by 6 bases and J by 3 bases, 12 bases remained unmatched. Germline CDR1 and CDR2: MDHEN and SYDVKM. In DNA form, the CDR3 reads TGTGCCAGCAGCCCACCTAGCGGGAGTATTTCAACAGATACGCAGTATTTT. This encodes CASSPPSGSISTDTQYF.

The CDR3 nucleotides are TGTGCCAGCAGGAGGGAGACCCAGTACTTC. Protein sequence: CASRRETQYF. The J gene is TRBJ2-5, the V gene TRBV28; D gene unclear. Germline CDR1 is MDHEN and CDR2 is SYDVKM. This CDR3 region has 10 residues. V gave up 6 bases and J gave up 5 bases, with 4 bases separating them. Full variable domain (rest looked up from reference TRBV28 and TRBJ2-5): DVKVTQSSRYLVKRTGEKVFLECVQDMDHENMFWYRQDPGLGLRLIYFSYDVKMKEKGDIPEGYSVSREKKERFSLILESASTNQTSMYLCASRRETQYFGPGTRLLVL.

The V gene is TRBV27, the J gene TRBJ1-2; the D is unclear. Germline loops: CDR1 MNHEY, CDR2 SMNVEV (reference sequence). The CDR3 contains 14 residues. V lost 5 bases, J lost 1 base, and 11 bases lay in between. The CDR3 region has the DNA TGTGCCAGCAGTACCGCCTCTAATAACTATGGCTACACCTTC. Encoded protein: CASSTASNNYGYTF.

The chain carries TRBV9 and TRBJ2-2; a weak D match, TRBD2 (6 bases). The CDR3 is 18 amino acids. The germline V gene has CDR1 SGDLS and CDR2 YYNGEE. The V gene lost 4 bases and the J gene lost 1 base, with 20 bases spanning the gap. This CDR3 is CASSSNPGTYMNTGELFF. CDR3 DNA: TGTGCCAGCAGCTCCAATCCCGGGACTTATATGAACACCGGGGAGCTGTTTTTT.

The chain has TRBV6-1 and TRBJ2-7; 9 nucleotides agree with TRBD2. From germline, CDR1 is MNHNS and CDR2 SASEGT. The CDR3 length is 16 residues. V dropped 3 bases and J dropped 4; count of bases not matched to a gene: 10. This CDR3 is CASSDLRLAVKYEQYF. The CDR3 DNA follows: TGTGCCAGCAGTGATCTGAGACTAGCGGTTAAGTACGAGCAGTACTTC.